This TCR beta chain was obtained from a study of T cell responses to AZD1222 COVID-19 vaccine. Notes on this clone: Its antigen is as yet unknown.

TCRdb's copy holds only in-frame clones and misses some; the assay was immunoSEQ multiplex PCR. The table includes some 130,000 clones, roughly 90% detected once. The CDR3 covers 11 residues. Trimming removed 5 bases from V and 14 bases from J, with 15 bases in between. Germline CDR1 SEHNR, CDR2 FQNEAQ (reference sequence). General observations from the study: CD4 TCRs covered the whole spike, strongest at regions 160-218 and 743-854. Spike-specific TCR breadth and depth grew following two AZD1222 doses.

This TCR was recovered from an adult in good health. The specimen comprised peripheral blood, sampled on day 0 of AZD1222 vaccination. This chain connects TRBV7-9 to TRBJ1-1; D not resolved. The CDR3 sequence: CASSPEDLLFF. The CDR3 nucleotides read TGTGCCAGCAGCCCCGAGGACCTACTATTCTTT.